Below are 9 T cell receptor beta chains sequenced from a single sample in a study of T cell responses to AZD1222 COVID-19 vaccine (dated by TCRdb to 2020 to 2022). The protocol used for the library was the immunoSEQ multiplex PCR assay. The immuneACCESS repertoire file appears here via TCRdb, limited to in-frame rearrangements. These files lack a portion of the clones; in checked studies, under half of the deficit traces to unresolved V genes, and the cause of the others is not known. Here the sample has 160,000 or so clones; around 87% occur a single time. The ten largest clones capture 4% to 5.5% of the sample. The label giving this sample's time point can be read as: about 28 days (+/-7) after the second vaccine dose. Source: peripheral blood, taken 28 days after the second AZD1222 dose. The receptors come from an adult who received the AZD1222 COVID-19 vaccine.

The chain has TRBV20-1 and TRBJ2-7; maybe TRBD1 (6 bases). Per the germline V gene, CDR1 is DFQATT and CDR2 is SNEGSKA (reference sequence). The length of the CDR3 is 12 residues. V was cut by 3 bases and J by 5 bases, with 11 bases left in between. CDR3 bases: TGCAGTGCTAGTTACAGGGCCGACGAGCAGTACTTC. This encodes CSASYRADEQYF.

This sequence joins TRBV5-1 and TRBJ2-5, with D tentatively TRBD2 (6 bases). Germline V lookup: CDR1 SGHRS, CDR2 YFSETQ. CDR3 size: 14 residues. The V gene lost 4 bases and the J gene lost 5 bases, with 15 bases spanning the gap. CDR3 bases: TGCGCCAGCAGCGGAGGGGCAGTAAGGGAGACCCAGTACTTC. As protein: CASSGGAVRETQYF.

The chain has TRBV4-3 and TRBJ2-1; 10 nucleotides agree with TRBD2. V lost 4 bases, J lost 7 bases, and 7 bases stayed unmatched. This CDR3 region has 15 residues. The V gene's germline CDR1 is LGHNA and CDR2 YSLEER. The CDR3 protein is CASSRERGGRNEQFF. The CDR3 DNA is TGCGCCAGCAGCCGGGAGCGGGGGGGCCGGAATGAGCAGTTCTTC.

This clone has just one count. The V and J genes are TRBV5-5 and TRBJ2-5; D unclear. The CDR3 totals 12 residues. The V end lost 5 bases, the J end lost 1 base, and 6 bases lay between the germline ends. Germline CDR1 SGHKS, CDR2 YYEKEE (reference sequence). The CDR3 DNA follows: TGTGCCAGCAGACGGCTCCAAGAGACCCAGTACTTC. This gives the protein CASRRLQETQYF. Full variable domain (missing parts from reference TRBV5-5 and TRBJ2-5): DAGVTQSPTHLIKTRGQQVTLRCSPISGHKSVSWYQQVLGQGPQFIFQYYEKEERGRGNFPDRFSARQFPNYSSELNVNALLLGDSALYLCASRRLQETQYFGPGTRLLVL.

As concerns this clone: At one end the junction does not follow the germline gene, possibly because of a read error. The chain recombines TRBV2 with TRBJ2-7; 9 nucleotides line up with TRBD1. This CDR3 is 15 amino acids long. The germline CDR1 and CDR2 sequences are SNHLY and FYNNEI. This chain's CDR3 is CAGSYDRDRVQEQYF. As DNA, the CDR3 is TGTGCCGGCAGCTACGACCGGGACAGGGTCCAGGAGCAGTACTTC.

As for this clone: Other DNA sequences in this sample translate to the same CDR3. This sequence joins TRBV29-1 and TRBJ1-5, with D perhaps TRBD1 (5 bases). The CDR3 consists of 12 residues. The V end was cut by 6 bases, the J end by 4 bases, with 10 bases between. CDR1 SQVTM and CDR2 ANQGSEA come from the germline V gene. The CDR3 nucleotides are TGCAGCGTCGGGGGAGGGAATCAGCCCCAGCATTTT. Translated, it gives CSVGGGNQPQHF.

The gene calls are TRBV18 and TRBJ2-2; 8 positions match TRBD2. V lost 4 bases and J lost 7; bases outside the gene matches: 17. Germline CDR1 and CDR2: KGHSH and LQKENI. The CDR3 runs to 18 residues. CDR3 loop: CASSRPGLGLGSRGELFF. The CDR3 DNA sequence: TGTGCCAGCTCACGGCCGGGACTAGGGCTGGGCTCGCGCGGGGAGCTGTTTTTT. Using reference TRBV18 and TRBJ2-2 for the parts outside the CDR3, the full variable domain is NAGVMQNPRHLVRRRGQEARLRCSPMKGHSHVYWYRQLPEEGLKFMVYLQKENIIDESGMPKERFSAEFPKEGPSILRIQQVVRGDSAAYFCASSRPGLGLGSRGELFFGEGSRLTVL.

This chain joins TRBV2 and TRBJ1-1; D gene uncertain. The CDR3 runs to 13 residues. Trimming stripped 3 bases from V and 4 bases from J, with 9 bases between. Germline V gene data show CDR1 as SNHLY and CDR2 as FYNNEI. In DNA form, the CDR3 reads TGTGCCAGCAGTGACCGCTCGGGCACTGAAGCTTTCTTT. Translating gives CASSDRSGTEAFF.

The chain uses TRBV5-4 and TRBJ2-1; 11 bases are shared with TRBD2. This CDR3 region has 16 residues. The V segment lost 5 bases and the J segment 2 bases; nucleotides outside the gene matches: 6. Per the germline V gene, CDR1 is SGHNT and CDR2 is YYREEE (reference sequence). The CDR3 bases are TGTGCCAGCAGTCGTCAGACTAGCGGGACCTACAATGAGCAGTTCTTC. Encoded protein: CASSRQTSGTYNEQFF.